The clone carrying this T cell receptor beta chain has only a few counts. The antigen is unknown. Sample-barcoded 5' priming and a J-beta primer mix drove a second PCR of about 6 to 12 cycles. Using its own MiXCR run on the 5' RACE reads, TCRdb lists one record per CDR3 protein. The table records 650,000 to 700,000 distinct CDR3 sequences, roughly half of them present only once. The CDR3 covers 13 residues. Germline loops: CDR1 SGDLS, CDR2 YYNGEE. V was clipped by 0 bases and J by 4 bases, with 5 bases between them. The sample comes from a study of blood T cells in healthy people across ages. General study findings and limits: TCR beta diversity per million T cells fell roughly linearly with age.

The sequence was obtained from a woman aged 80 or older in good health. Sequencing was carried out using blood. J is TRBJ2-1 and V is TRBV9; D unresolved. The CDR3 coding sequence is TGTGCCAGCAGCGTAGCTCAGTACAATGAGCAGTTCTTC. Encoded protein: CASSVAQYNEQFF.